This record covers a single TCR beta chain. This entry is derived from a study of blood T cell repertoires in COVID-19. Study-level background: Samples of COVID-19 (acute and convalescent) were obtained from the United States, Italy and Spain.

The CDR3 loop spans 13 amino acids. Germline V gene lookup returns CDR1 SEHNR and CDR2 FQNEAQ (reference sequence). The V and J ends lost 4 bases and 6 bases respectively, with 10 bases between them. Sequenced by immunoSEQ multiplex PCR; TCRdb stores in-frame clones only, minus some. The data show 200,000 to 250,000 clones, about 85% seen once. The clonotype originates from a woman aged 18 to 35 who had recovered from COVID-19. Material: peripheral blood. The chain is built from TRBV7-9 and TRBJ2-4; D uncertain. CDR3 bases: TGTGCCAGCAGCTCACGGGTGCCAAACATTCAGTACTTC. Residues: CASSSRVPNIQYF.